This T cell receptor beta chain was captured in a study of blood T cell repertoires in COVID-19. TCRdb keeps only in-frame clones here, not all; method: immunoSEQ multiplex PCR. The sample yields about 220,000 clones, about three quarters seen once. The CDR3 sequence is 16 residues long. Between the trimmed V and J ends, which lost 4 bases and 8 bases, there was a span of 23 bases. Germline V CDR1 and CDR2: LNHNV, YYDKDF (reference sequence). J is TRBJ2-5 and V is TRBV15, with a tentative D call TRBD2 (6 bases). The source is a woman aged 70 to 79 with acute or convalescent COVID-19. Source material: peripheral blood. The CDR3 nucleotides are TGTGCCACCAGCAAGGAACTTACGGGGACTTTGATTACCCAGTACTTC. Translating gives CATSKELTGTLITQYF.